This T cell receptor beta chain was sequenced for a study of T-cell memory formation after mild COVID-19. In the study overall: Among the donors, TCR clusters were largely specific to each donor.

TCRdb passed the 5' RACE reads through MiXCR, listing each CDR3 protein once. Of about 440,000 distinct CDR3 sequences detected, over 15% appear once; the ten largest clones hold approximately 8.1%. Trimming left V 6 bases short and J 2 bases short, with 20 bases between. CDR3 size: 15 residues. Germline-derived CDR1 and CDR2 are SQVTM and ANQGSEA. General study results and limits: The study found contracting CD4+ clones mainly in CM and EM and contracting CD8+ clones in EMRA. Cross-reactive memory seemingly joined, as some responding clones were found in pre-infection memory. Clones contracting across day 15 to 85 had a balanced CD4/CD8 profile; later expanding clones leaned CD4+.

Notes on this clonotype: Its target is not known.

The sequenced sample was PBMCs or a T cell subset sorted from them (not recorded which). This sequence was found in an adult woman who had mild COVID-19 (a few samples of this study predate the infection). Cell type and time point are not known. This chain uses TRBV29-1 with TRBJ2-7; no firm D call. The CDR3 DNA sequence: TGCAGCGTCCTCGTCCCCGGCTTAAGGACCTACGAGCAGTACTTC. The encoded protein is CSVLVPGLRTYEQYF.